The 24 T cell receptor beta chains below come from one sample, sequenced in a study of cytomegalovirus exposure and HLA in healthy donors. In the PCR, 60 Vbeta and 13 Jbeta primers were used. Repertoires were generated with immunoSEQ multiplex PCR, while TCRdb's copy carries only in-frame clones and drops some. This sample yields around 210,000 clones, of which 78% are seen a single time; approximately 0.49% belongs to the top ten. Specimen: PBMCs. These receptors were taken from a boy between 10 and 17 years old in good health and CMV-seronegative.

The chain links TRBV27 to TRBJ1-1; 7 nucleotides agree with TRBD1. The CDR3 has 17 residues. J lost 3 bases, V lost 5 bases, and 15 bases had no gene match. CDR1 MNHEY and CDR2 SMNVEV come from the germline V gene (reference sequence). The CDR3 protein is CASSRGTDFRGDTEAFF. In nucleotides, the CDR3 is TGTGCCAGCAGTCGCGGGACAGACTTTAGGGGGGACACTGAAGCTTTCTTT.

This clone was detected only once. The V and J genes are TRBV6-1 and TRBJ1-6, with no clear D. V was cut by 6 bases and J by 4 bases, with 13 bases left in between. The CDR3 spans 15 residues. Germline assignment: CDR1 MNHNS and CDR2 SASEGT. The CDR3 here is CASRAEAGYNSPLHF. The CDR3, as DNA: TGTGCCAGCAGGGCCGAGGCGGGTTATAATTCACCCCTCCACTTT.

V gene TRBV19 combines with J gene TRBJ1-2, with TRBD1 matching over 9 bases. The CDR3 loop spans 14 amino acids. Trimming removed 7 bases from V and 0 bases from J; junction bases left unmatched: 3. Germline values: CDR1 LNHDA, CDR2 SQIVND (reference sequence). This chain's CDR3 is CASKWDRANYGYTF. The CDR3 region has the DNA TGTGCCAGTAAATGGGACAGGGCTAACTATGGCTACACCTTC.

V and J are TRBV4-1 and TRBJ2-1, with D perhaps matching TRBD2 (5 bases). V was clipped by 2 bases and J by 4 bases, with 18 bases between them. The CDR3 covers 17 residues. From germline, CDR1 is MGHRA and CDR2 YSYEKL. This CDR3 is CASSQPPGLAEYNEQFF. The CDR3 DNA sequence: TGCGCCAGCAGCCAACCACCTGGACTGGCGGAGTACAATGAGCAGTTCTTC.

The rearrangement joins TRBV19 to TRBJ1-5, with D unresolved. V was cut by 4 bases and J by 0 bases, with 4 bases left in between. There are 13 residues in the CDR3. Germline lookup yields CDR1 LNHDA and CDR2 SQIVND (reference sequence). The CDR3 nucleotides are TGTGCCAGTAGTACACTTAGCAATCAGCCCCAGCATTTT. Amino acid sequence: CASSTLSNQPQHF.

This chain links TRBV30 with TRBJ2-7; a possible D gene is TRBD1 (6 bases). The V gene lost 3 bases and the J gene lost 2 bases, with 20 bases spanning the gap. This CDR3 comprises 16 residues. Germline values: CDR1 GTSNPN, CDR2 SVGIG (reference sequence). The CDR3 is CAWSGMGRGIPYEQYF. For the CDR3, the DNA is TGTGCCTGGAGCGGGATGGGCAGGGGAATCCCCTACGAGCAGTACTTC.

This sequence joins TRBV19 and TRBJ2-7; D is ambiguous. The CDR3 sequence is 14 residues long. CDR1 and CDR2 from the germline V gene are LNHDA and SQIVND (reference sequence). V was pared by 3 bases and J by 0 bases, with 9 bases between. Here the CDR3 reads CASSMSDPSYEQYF. As DNA, the CDR3 is TGTGCCAGTAGTATGAGCGATCCCTCCTACGAGCAGTACTTC.

CDR3 DNA sequence: TGTGCCAGCAGCCCCCGACTAGCGGGAGGCCCCGGGGAGCTGTTTTTT. It translates to CASSPRLAGGPGELFF. The chain links TRBV9 to TRBJ2-2; TRBD2 agrees at 13 bases. The CDR3 has 16 amino acids. With 4 bases clipped from V and 6 bases from J, the junction kept 6 bases outside the gene matches. Germline loops: CDR1 SGDLS, CDR2 YYNGEE.

In this sample, this clone turned up a few times. V usage is TRBV5-1 and J usage is TRBJ2-7, with TRBD1 matching 9 bases. Trimming cost V 0 bases and J 4 bases; bases outside gene matches: 5. This CDR3 region has 15 residues. Germline CDR1 and CDR2: SGHRS and YFSETQ. CDR3 in amino acids: CASSLVDRGVYEQYF. The CDR3 nucleotides read TGCGCCAGCAGCTTGGTGGACAGGGGTGTATACGAGCAGTACTTC.

This chain links TRBV6-5 with TRBJ2-1, with 10 bases aligning to TRBD2. With 2 bases clipped from V and 4 bases from J, the junction kept 2 bases outside the gene matches. This CDR3 has 15 residues. Germline CDR1 and CDR2: MNHEY and SVGAGI. The CDR3 protein is CASSYGLAVYNEQFF. CDR3 DNA sequence: TGTGCCAGCAGTTACGGACTAGCGGTATACAATGAGCAGTTCTTC.

This sequence joins TRBV20-1 and TRBJ1-2; D possibly corresponds to TRBD1 (6 bases). The V and J ends lost 1 base and 10 bases respectively, with 10 bases between them. The CDR3 loop spans 11 amino acids. Germline V gives CDR1 DFQATT, CDR2 SNEGSKA (reference sequence). The CDR3 here is CSARVQGPYTF. The CDR3, as DNA: TGCAGTGCTAGAGTTCAGGGGCCCTACACCTTC.

V gene TRBV5-4 combines with J gene TRBJ2-5; 10 positions match TRBD1. CDR1 is SGHNT, CDR2 YYREEE, per germline (reference sequence). The CDR3 consists of 15 residues. J gave up 4 bases and V 4 bases, and 7 bases lay outside the gene matches. CDR3 DNA sequence: TGTGCCAGCAGCGCGGGACAGGGGTTTGGAGAGACCCAGTACTTC. It yields the protein CASSAGQGFGETQYF.

The chain combines TRBV5-1 with TRBJ1-2; 9 bases are shared with TRBD1. The CDR3 sequence is 17 residues long. Losses at the gene ends were 4 bases for V and 7 bases for J; bases not matched to a gene: 17. Germline V gives CDR1 SGHRS, CDR2 YFSETQ. The DNA of the CDR3 is TGCGCCAGCAGCCCCGGCCGGGACAGGGCGCTAGTGGGTGGCTACACCTTC. This translates into CASSPGRDRALVGGYTF.

J is TRBJ2-1 and V is TRBV19; no firm D call. The length of the CDR3 is 11 residues. Deletions cut 5 bases from V and 3 bases from J, with 2 bases between. Germline-derived CDR1 and CDR2 are LNHDA and SQIVND (reference sequence). The CDR3 region is CASSYYNEQFF. DNA for the CDR3: TGTGCCAGTAGTTACTACAATGAGCAGTTCTTC. The complete variable domain, with remaining parts taken from reference TRBV19 and TRBJ2-1, reads DGGITQSPKYLFRKEGQNVTLSCEQNLNHDAMYWYRQDPGQGLRLIYYSQIVNDFQKGDIAEGYSVSREKKESFPLTVTSAQKNPTAFYLCASSYYNEQFFGPGTRLTVL.

This clone was counted only a few times. This chain links TRBV30 with TRBJ2-4; D perhaps matches TRBD2 (5 bases). CDR3 length: 13 amino acids. Per the germline V gene, CDR1 is GTSNPN and CDR2 is SVGIG (reference sequence). V was clipped by 5 bases and J by 1 base, with 9 bases between them. CDR3 in DNA: TGTGCCTGGGAGGGAGACGCCAAAAACATTCAGTACTTC. Translated: CAWEGDAKNIQYF.

This clone came up once. J is TRBJ2-7 and V is TRBV7-6; the match to TRBD1 covers 8 bases. Per the germline V gene, CDR1 is SGHVS and CDR2 is FNYEAQ. The ends lost 4 bases at V and 5 bases at J; junction bases unmatched: 7. This CDR3 has 14 amino acids. This CDR3 is CASSSDREFDEQYF. The DNA of the CDR3 is TGTGCCAGCAGCTCGGACAGGGAATTCGACGAGCAGTACTTC.

V is TRBV7-9 and J is TRBJ1-1; no firm D call. The CDR3 totals 14 residues. Germline V gives CDR1 SEHNR, CDR2 FQNEAQ (reference sequence). With 4 bases removed from V and 1 base from J, the gap between germline ends came to 10 bases. For the CDR3, the DNA is TGTGCCAGCAGCTCGTCCAGAGGGAACACTGAAGCTTTCTTT. Translated, it gives CASSSSRGNTEAFF.

The rearrangement joins TRBV27 to TRBJ1-2; the match to TRBD1 covers 7 bases. The CDR3 is 13 residues long. The V and J ends lost 4 bases and 4 bases, in that order; junction bases with no gene match: 3. Germline CDR1 and CDR2: MNHEY and SMNVEV (reference sequence). This CDR3 is CASSWDRSYGYTF. In DNA, the CDR3 is TGTGCCAGCAGTTGGGACAGATCCTATGGCTACACCTTC.

The rearrangement uses TRBV11-2 and TRBJ1-5; TRBD1 agrees at 9 bases. V shed 2 bases and J 4 bases; nucleotides not matched to a gene: 9. CDR1 is SGHAT and CDR2 is FQNNGV in the germline V gene. The CDR3 length is 17 residues. The CDR3 is CASSLRGPGQGNQPQHF. DNA of the CDR3: TGTGCCAGCAGCTTAAGGGGGCCGGGACAGGGAAATCAGCCCCAGCATTTT.

Regarding this clone: Different DNA sequences within this sample yield the same CDR3. The chain has TRBV30 and TRBJ1-5; maybe TRBD1 (6 bases). The germline gives CDR1 GTSNPN, CDR2 SVGIG (reference sequence). V shed 3 bases and J shed 2 bases, with 8 bases lying between them. The CDR3 has 13 amino acids. The CDR3 coding sequence is TGTGCCTGGAGCCCAGGGGGCAATCAGCCCCAGCATTTT. It codes for CAWSPGGNQPQHF. Looking up the rest from reference TRBV30 and TRBJ1-5 gives the full variable domain: SQTIHQWPATLVQPVGSPLSLECTVEGTSNPNLYWYRQAAGRGLQLLFYSVGIGQISSEVPQNLSASRPQDRQFILSSKKLLLSDSGFYLCAWSPGGNQPQHFGDGTRLSIL.

V and J are TRBV9 and TRBJ2-7, with a weak D call TRBD2 (8 bases). V lost 1 base, J lost 5 bases, and 16 bases lay in between. Germline V gene lookup returns CDR1 SGDLS and CDR2 YYNGEE. This CDR3 has 15 amino acids. In DNA, the CDR3 is TGTGCCAGCAGCGTATCGACAGGGACTAGTCACGAGCAGTACTTC. It encodes CASSVSTGTSHEQYF.

This clone was detected a few times. J is TRBJ1-2 and V is TRBV18, with D perhaps TRBD1 (6 bases). Looked up from germline, CDR1 is KGHSH and CDR2 is LQKENI. This CDR3 is 17 amino acids long. Trimming pared 3 bases from V and 4 bases from J, leaving 21 bases between. The CDR3 sequence is CASSPSRDNYAGYGYTF. As DNA, the CDR3 is TGTGCCAGCTCACCGAGCCGGGACAACTATGCGGGCTATGGCTACACCTTC.

The rearrangement joins TRBV28 to TRBJ2-7, with D unclear. Trimming took 3 bases from V and 4 from J, leaving 7 bases between them. The CDR3 sequence is 12 residues long. The V gene's germline CDR1 is MDHEN and CDR2 SYDVKM. The CDR3 nucleotides read TGTGCCAGCAGTTTGAGTAGATACGAGCAGTACTTC. Amino acids: CASSLSRYEQYF.

The chain joins TRBV5-4 to TRBJ2-1; no firm D call. The CDR3 consists of 12 residues. Germline V lookup: CDR1 SGHNT, CDR2 YYREEE (reference sequence). Trimming removed 2 bases at V and 6 bases at J, with 6 bases between. The CDR3 loop is CASSLSLNEQFF. The CDR3 DNA is TGTGCCAGCAGCTTAAGCCTCAATGAGCAGTTCTTC.